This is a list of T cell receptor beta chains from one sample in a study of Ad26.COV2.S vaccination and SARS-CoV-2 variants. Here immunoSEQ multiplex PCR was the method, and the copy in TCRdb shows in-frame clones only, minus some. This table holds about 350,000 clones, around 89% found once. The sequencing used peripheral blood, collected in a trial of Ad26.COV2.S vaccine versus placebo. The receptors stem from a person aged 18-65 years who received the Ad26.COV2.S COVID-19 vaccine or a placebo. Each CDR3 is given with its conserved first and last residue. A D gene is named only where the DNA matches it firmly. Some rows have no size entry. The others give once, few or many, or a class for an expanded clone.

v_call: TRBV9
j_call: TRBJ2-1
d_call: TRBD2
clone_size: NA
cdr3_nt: TGTGCCAGCAGCGCAACTAGCGACACCTACAATGAGCAGTTCTTC
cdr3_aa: CASSATSDTYNEQFF

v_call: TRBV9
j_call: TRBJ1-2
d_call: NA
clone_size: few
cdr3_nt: TGTGCCAGCAGCCCTGGTAGTGACACTAACTATGGCTACACCTTC
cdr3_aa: CASSPGSDTNYGYTF

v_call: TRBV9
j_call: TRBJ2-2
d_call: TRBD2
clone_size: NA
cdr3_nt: TGTGCCAGCAGCGTAGGCGGGGGGGCCTCCGGGGAGCTGTTTTTT
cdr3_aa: CASSVGGGASGELFF

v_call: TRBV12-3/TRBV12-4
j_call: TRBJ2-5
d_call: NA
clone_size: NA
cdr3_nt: TGTGCCAGCAGTCCCCACCAAGAGACCCAGTACTTC
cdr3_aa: CASSPHQETQYF

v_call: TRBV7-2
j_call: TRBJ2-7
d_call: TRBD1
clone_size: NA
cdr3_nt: TGTGCCAGCAGCCCGACAGGGGGTCGTCAGGAGCAGTACTTC
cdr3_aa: CASSPTGGRQEQYF

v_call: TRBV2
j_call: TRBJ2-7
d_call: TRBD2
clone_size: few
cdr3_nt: TGTGCCAGCAAGGATAGCGGGAGAACCGGTGGGTACGAGCAGTACTTC
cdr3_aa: CASKDSGRTGGYEQYF

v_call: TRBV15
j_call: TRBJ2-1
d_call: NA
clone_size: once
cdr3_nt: TGTGCCACCAGCAGAGATGGGGGGAGCTCCTACAATGAGCAGTTCTTC
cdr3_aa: CATSRDGGSSYNEQFF

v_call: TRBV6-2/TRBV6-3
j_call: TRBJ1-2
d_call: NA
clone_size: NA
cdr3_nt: TGTGCCAGCAGTTATCCCCAGTCTTGGTACACCTTC
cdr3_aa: CASSYPQSWYTF

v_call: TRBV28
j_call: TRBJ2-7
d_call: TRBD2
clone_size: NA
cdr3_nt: TGTGCCAGCAGTAACCTGACTAGCGGGTGGGCCCCCACCTACGAGCAGTACTTC
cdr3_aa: CASSNLTSGWAPTYEQYF

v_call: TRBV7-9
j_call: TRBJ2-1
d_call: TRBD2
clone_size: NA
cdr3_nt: TGTGCCAGCAGCTCATCGGGACTAGGAGCCCACAATGAGCAGTTCTTC
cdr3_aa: CASSSSGLGAHNEQFF

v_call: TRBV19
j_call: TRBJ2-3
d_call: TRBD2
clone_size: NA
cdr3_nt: TGTGCCAGTAGTCCGCAAGCTAGCGGGCTCACAGATACGCAGTATTTT
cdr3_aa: CASSPQASGLTDTQYF

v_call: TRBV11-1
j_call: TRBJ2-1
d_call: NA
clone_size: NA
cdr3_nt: TGTGCCAGCAGCTCGGGACTTATTGAGCAGTTCTTC
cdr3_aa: CASSSGLIEQFF

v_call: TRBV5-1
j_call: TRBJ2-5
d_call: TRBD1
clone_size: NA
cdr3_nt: TGCGCCAGCAGCTTGGAACAGGGGGGAATGGAGACCCAGTACTTC
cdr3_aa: CASSLEQGGMETQYF

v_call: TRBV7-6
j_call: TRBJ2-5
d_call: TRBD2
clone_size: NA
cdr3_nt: TGTGCCAGCAGCTTAGTAGCGGCGGGAGGAATAGAGACCCAGTACTTC
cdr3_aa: CASSLVAAGGIETQYF

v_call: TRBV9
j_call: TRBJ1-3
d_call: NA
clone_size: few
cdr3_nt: TGTGCCAGCAGCGCTATACAGGGTGGAGGAAACACCATATATTTT
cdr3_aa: CASSAIQGGGNTIYF

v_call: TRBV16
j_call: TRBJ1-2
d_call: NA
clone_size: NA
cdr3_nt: TGTGCCAGCAGCCAATCTGGTTGGGACGGGAAAAGTGGCTACACCTTC
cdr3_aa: CASSQSGWDGKSGYTF

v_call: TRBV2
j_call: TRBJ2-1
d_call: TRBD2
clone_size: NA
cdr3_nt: TGTGCCAGCAGTGAAGGTCGGGCTAGCGGGATCGATGAGCAGTTCTTC
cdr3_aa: CASSEGRASGIDEQFF